This T cell receptor beta chain was found in a study of T cell changes during pregnancy in multiple sclerosis. The ends lost 4 bases at V and 9 bases at J; junction bases unmatched: 6. CDR3 length: 13 amino acids. Germline lookup yields CDR1 SGHRS and CDR2 YFSETQ. TCRdb's table, derived via immunoSEQ multiplex PCR, lists solely in-frame clones and lacks some. The sample records 70,000 to 95,000 clones, 85% to 95% being singletons. The source material was peripheral blood, sampled in the first trimester of pregnancy. The chain is built from TRBV5-1 and TRBJ2-4, with TRBD1 identical over 8 bases. This receptor was taken from a female donor with multiple sclerosis, enrolled in a pregnancy study. As DNA, the CDR3 is TGCGCCAGCAGCCCCGGGACAGGTCTCATTCAGTACTTC. Protein sequence: CASSPGTGLIQYF.